This entry describes one T cell receptor beta chain. The sample holds many counts of this clonotype. Its antigen target is currently unknown. Per-base qualities were not stored, and no clone one base away is much larger. Ends trimmed: V by 6 bases, J by 5 bases; bases unmatched to a gene: 16. Via the germline V gene, CDR1 is ENHRY and CDR2 SYGVKD. CDR3 length: 17 amino acids, cysteine to phenylalanine. Only CDR3 DNA is held: 51 bases, read in frame from base 1. The data belong to a study of T cell repertoires in cytomegalovirus infection (dated by TCRdb to about 2019). Regarding the complete study: Because public TCR beta signatures pointed to carriage of CMV infection together with the matching HLA type, the HLA type of each donor mattered for the analysis.

Broader findings and caveats from the paper: Carriers of CMV infection plus the relevant HLA type were discriminated by the cumulative frequency of public TCR beta family members in the study cohort and in an independent 352-donor cohort. In the ex vivo response, HLA-C-restricted CMV-specific TCR beta clonotypes were dominant, and in two of eight donors the single most frequent clonotype came from this HLA-C-restricted group.

TCRdb shows the sequencer as Illumina HiSeq 1500. TCRdb trimmed the raw reads at Q25, called clones with MiXCR and kept productive beta chains. Rows with one shared CDR3 protein collapse into an entry with the most common genes and DNA. The sample table shows around 230,000 distinct CDR3 sequences, and roughly 6.5% are seen once. Jointly, the top ten make up about 6% of the sample. Specimen: PBMCs. This TCR derives from a human donor in good health (CMV status not recorded). Some clones in this sample may be carry-over from other donors' samples. The sequence is built from TRBV10-3 and TRBJ2-7; TRBD1 agrees with 10 junctional bases. The sequenced DNA is TGTGCCATCAGAAGAGGTCCGGGACAGGGGTTTTTGAACGAGCAGTACTTC. It codes for CAIRRGPGQGFLNEQYF.